The 31 T cell receptor beta chains presented below share a single source sample, sequenced in a study of blood T cell repertoires in COVID-19. TCRdb's copy holds only in-frame clones and misses some; the assay was immunoSEQ multiplex PCR. The repertoire consists of about 150,000 clones, with around 81% occurring once and the leading ten covering about 8.4%. Sequenced material: peripheral blood. Receptor source: a woman aged 60-70 years with active or convalescent COVID-19.

The chain links TRBV2 to TRBJ2-5; D might be TRBD2 (5 bases). V lost 6 bases and J lost 5, with 19 bases in between. Germline V gene data show CDR1 as SNHLY and CDR2 as FYNNEI. CDR3 length: 15 residues. This chain's CDR3 is CASSSRLAITETQYF. The DNA of the CDR3 is TGTGCCAGCAGCTCTCGGTTAGCGATCACGGAGACCCAGTACTTC.

On this clone itself: The sample carries other DNA sequences with the same CDR3. This chain joins TRBV20-1 and TRBJ1-1, with D possibly TRBD1 on 6 matching bases. This CDR3 is 10 amino acids long. Germline assignment: CDR1 DFQATT and CDR2 SNEGSKA (reference sequence). The ends were cut back, 6 bases at V and 8 bases at J, with 10 bases in the middle. The CDR3 coding sequence is TGCAGTGCAACCGGGACAGAAGCTTTCTTT. Protein: CSATGTEAFF.

This chain uses TRBV6-1 with TRBJ2-4; tentatively, D is TRBD1 (6 bases). The CDR3 has 14 amino acids. With 1 base removed from V and 6 bases from J, the gap between germline ends came to 10 bases. CDR1 is MNHNS, CDR2 SASEGT, per germline. The DNA for the CDR3 is TGTGCCAGCAGTGAAGGGGGGCTGGGAAACATTCAGTACTTC. Protein product: CASSEGGLGNIQYF.

The V call is TRBV30, the J call TRBJ1-2; no clear D. The germline V and J ends were trimmed by 2 bases and 10 bases, with 14 bases remaining between them. Looked up from germline, CDR1 is GTSNPN and CDR2 is SVGIG (reference sequence). The CDR3 sequence is 12 residues long. This chain's CDR3 is CAWSTSKRSYTF. In nucleotides, the CDR3 is TGTGCCTGGAGTACCTCCAAGAGATCCTACACCTTC. The full variable domain, rest sourced from reference TRBV30 and TRBJ1-2, is SQTIHQWPATLVQPVGSPLSLECTVEGTSNPNLYWYRQAAGRGLQLLFYSVGIGQISSEVPQNLSASRPQDRQFILSSKKLLLSDSGFYLCAWSTSKRSYTFGSGTRLTVV.

The chain joins TRBV28 to TRBJ1-1; 8 bases are a match to TRBD1. With V trimmed by 5 bases and J by 13 bases, 9 bases remained unmatched. This CDR3 is 12 amino acids long. Germline V CDR1 and CDR2: MDHEN, SYDVKM. The CDR3 DNA reads as TGTGCCAGCAGTCCCGGACCCACAGGGGGTTTCTTT. Encoded protein: CASSPGPTGGFF.

The V gene is TRBV4-1, the J gene TRBJ1-2; 8 bases fit TRBD1. The germline gives CDR1 MGHRA, CDR2 YSYEKL. The CDR3 extends over 15 amino acids. With 4 bases clipped from V and 2 bases from J, the junction kept 6 bases outside the gene matches. As DNA, the CDR3 is TGCGCCAGCAGCCTATCGACAGGGGAGAACTATGGCTACACCTTC. It is translated as CASSLSTGENYGYTF.

The rearrangement joins TRBV10-3 to TRBJ2-7; possibly TRBD1 for D (6 bases). Trimming removed 2 bases from V and 6 bases from J, with 14 bases in between. Germline CDR1 is ENHRY and CDR2 is SYGVKD. This CDR3 comprises 14 residues. CDR3 amino acids: CAISETGSTVEQYF. CDR3 DNA sequence: TGTGCCATCAGTGAGACAGGGTCAACGGTCGAGCAGTACTTC.

The chain couples TRBV6-6 to TRBJ1-5; D gene uncertain. Germline CDR1 is MNHNY and CDR2 is SVGAGI (reference sequence). The V end lost 6 bases, the J end lost 0 bases, and 9 bases lay between the germline ends. The CDR3 loop spans 14 amino acids. The CDR3 bases are TGTGCCAGCAGCTCGACAAGTAGCAATCAGCCCCAGCATTTT. Translated: CASSSTSSNQPQHF.

The genes are TRBV11-2 and TRBJ2-3, with D tentatively TRBD1 (6 bases). The CDR3 sequence is 13 residues long. The V gene's germline CDR1 is SGHAT and CDR2 FQNNGV. V gave up 5 bases and J gave up 6 bases, with 12 bases separating them. CDR3 loop: CASSRDMGDTQYF. In nucleotides, the CDR3 is TGTGCCAGCAGCAGGGACATGGGGGATACGCAGTATTTT.

The chain has TRBV10-3 and TRBJ2-1; TRBD2 agrees at 13 bases. V gave up 1 base and J gave up 7 bases; unmatched junction bases: 7. The CDR3 has 17 residues. Germline values: CDR1 ENHRY, CDR2 SYGVKD. CDR3 in amino acids: CAISELTSGRQRNEQFF. DNA of the CDR3: TGTGCCATCAGTGAGTTGACTAGCGGGAGGCAAAGGAATGAGCAGTTCTTC.

For the CDR3, the DNA is TGCGCCAGCAGCTCTCGGACAGGGGAAGGAACCGGGGAGCTGTTTTTT. Residues: CASSSRTGEGTGELFF. The rearrangement links TRBV5-1 to TRBJ2-2, with 9 bases identical to TRBD1. The CDR3 is 16 residues long. V was clipped by 3 bases and J by 5 bases; unmatched bases: 8. Per the germline V gene, CDR1 is SGHRS and CDR2 is YFSETQ.

Only one count was recorded for this clone. V usage is TRBV28 and J usage is TRBJ1-5; 11 bases fit TRBD1. Germline CDR1 reads MDHEN; CDR2 reads SYDVKM. The CDR3 consists of 15 residues. V gave up 7 bases and J gave up 5 bases; unmatched junction bases: 7. CDR3 residues: CASIPGTGGYQPQHF. In DNA, the CDR3 is TGTGCCAGCATACCCGGGACAGGGGGGTATCAGCCCCAGCATTTT.

The genes are TRBV21-1 and TRBJ2-3; the table names TRBD1, a call not compared with the DNA. TRBV21-1 is listed as a pseudogene. CDR3 length: 13 amino acids. The CDR3 spells CATLVQDPDTQYF. Written as DNA, the CDR3 is TGTGCCACCCTGGTCCAGGATCCAGATACGCAGTATTTT.

This chain links TRBV6-4 with TRBJ1-1; D is perhaps TRBD1 (5 bases). CDR1 is MRHNA and CDR2 is SNTAGT in the germline V gene. The CDR3 consists of 14 residues. V lost 6 bases and J lost 4, with 15 bases in between. DNA for the CDR3: TGTGCCAGCAGCATTTCTCTCGGGGGCACTGAAGCTTTCTTT. Translated: CASSISLGGTEAFF.

This rearrangement joins TRBV28 to TRBJ2-5; D may be TRBD2 (6 bases). The V end lost 7 bases, the J end lost 1 base, and 13 bases lay between the germline ends. Germline CDR1 and CDR2: MDHEN and SYDVKM. This CDR3 is 14 amino acids long. CDR3 residues: CASTLGGPQETQYF. The CDR3 bases are TGTGCCAGCACCCTTGGAGGGCCCCAAGAGACCCAGTACTTC.

This clone has more than one count but fewer than ten. The rearrangement links TRBV9 to TRBJ2-2, with a possible D match to TRBD2 (6 bases). The CDR3 runs 15 residues. Germline V lookup: CDR1 SGDLS, CDR2 YYNGEE. The V and J ends lost 3 bases and 9 bases respectively, with 18 bases between them. The CDR3 bases are TGTGCCAGCAGCGCGATAGGGACTGGCTCCCGGGAGCTGTTTTTT. Protein: CASSAIGTGSRELFF.

The chain is built from TRBV19 and TRBJ2-7, with 7 bases lining up with TRBD1. V gave up 6 bases and J gave up 4 bases; unmatched junction bases: 9. The CDR3 sequence is 14 residues long. Germline V gene data show CDR1 as LNHDA and CDR2 as SQIVND (reference sequence). CDR3 in amino acids: CASRNRGRKYEQYV. DNA of the CDR3: TGTGCCAGTAGGAACAGGGGACGGAAGTACGAGCAGTACGTC.

V and J are TRBV18 and TRBJ1-4; TRBD1 is a possible D gene (6 bases). Trimming left V 5 bases short and J 5 bases short, with 15 bases between. CDR1 is KGHSH and CDR2 is LQKENI in the germline V gene. The CDR3 has 15 residues. The CDR3 coding sequence is TGTGCCAGCTCAGCGCGAGGGCAGGGGAATGAAAAACTGTTTTTT. It codes for CASSARGQGNEKLFF.

The gene calls are TRBV9 and TRBJ2-1; TRBD2 aligns across 7 bases. This CDR3 is built from 15 residues. CDR1 is SGDLS and CDR2 is YYNGEE in the germline V gene. With V trimmed by 2 bases and J by 3 bases, 5 bases remained unmatched. CDR3: CASSVLAENYNEQFF. The CDR3 nucleotides read TGTGCCAGCAGCGTTCTAGCGGAGAACTACAATGAGCAGTTCTTC.

This clone was observed a single time. The chain uses TRBV16 and TRBJ1-2, with TRBD1 as a possible D gene (6 bases). CDR3 length: 13 amino acids. The ends were cut back, 2 bases at V and 5 bases at J, with 9 bases in the middle. Looked up from germline, CDR1 is KGHSY and CDR2 is FQNENV. CDR3 in DNA: TGTGCCAGCAGCCAACAAGGACAGTATGGCTACACCTTC. Translated, it gives CASSQQGQYGYTF.

The genes are TRBV24-1 and TRBJ2-1; 10 nucleotides agree with TRBD2. The CDR3 covers 16 residues. J was trimmed by 3 bases and V by 3 bases; bases with no gene match: 4. In germline, CDR1 is KGHDR, CDR2 SFDVKD. CDR3 bases: TGTGCCACCAGTGATCCCTCTAGCGGGAGCTACAATGAGCAGTTCTTC. Translation gives CATSDPSSGSYNEQFF.

This chain connects TRBV19 to TRBJ1-5; 7 bases map to TRBD1. Looked up from germline, CDR1 is LNHDA and CDR2 is SQIVND (reference sequence). The CDR3 contains 13 residues. With 4 bases clipped from V and 4 bases from J, the junction kept 1 base outside the gene matches. The CDR3 here is CASSKGQNQPQHF. CDR3 DNA: TGTGCCAGTAGTAAGGGACAGAATCAGCCCCAGCATTTT. The complete variable domain, with remaining parts taken from reference TRBV19 and TRBJ1-5, reads DGGITQSPKYLFRKEGQNVTLSCEQNLNHDAMYWYRQDPGQGLRLIYYSQIVNDFQKGDIAEGYSVSREKKESFPLTVTSAQKNPTAFYLCASSKGQNQPQHFGDGTRLSIL.

In its sample, this clone was seen a few times. The V gene is TRBV29-1, the J gene TRBJ1-2; D possibly corresponds to TRBD1 (5 bases). Germline V gene sequence: CDR1 SQVTM, CDR2 ANQGSEA. The V end lost 6 bases, the J end lost 7 bases, and 15 bases lay between the germline ends. This CDR3 region has 12 residues. CDR3 in amino acids: CSVVTGGSGYTF. CDR3 nucleotide sequence: TGCAGCGTGGTGACGGGGGGTAGTGGCTACACCTTC.

The rearrangement links TRBV6-5 to TRBJ1-2; TRBD1 might be the D (6 bases). The CDR3 sequence is 14 residues long. V was clipped by 6 bases and J by 10 bases, with 21 bases between them. CDR1 is MNHEY and CDR2 is SVGAGI in the germline V gene. The DNA for the CDR3 is TGTGCCAGCAGCGCGCTAGAGACAGGAGCGGACTACACCTTC. This translates into CASSALETGADYTF.

The chain has TRBV11-2 and TRBJ2-3, with 8 bases aligning to TRBD2. CDR1 and CDR2 (germline): SGHAT, FQNNGV. Trimming removed 5 bases from V and 2 bases from J; junction bases left unmatched: 6. This CDR3 comprises 15 residues. For the CDR3, the DNA is TGTGCCAGCAGCGTTAGCGGGGCCCTCACAGATACGCAGTATTTT. Protein product: CASSVSGALTDTQYF. Variable domain in full (rest from reference TRBV11-2 and TRBJ2-3): EAGVAQSPRYKIIEKRQSVAFWCNPISGHATLYWYQQILGQGPKLLIQFQNNGVVDDSQLPKDRFSAERLKGVDSTLKIQPAKLEDSAVYLCASSVSGALTDTQYFGPGTRLTVL.

The chain joins TRBV6-5 to TRBJ2-1; a possible D gene is TRBD2 (5 bases). The germline CDR1 and CDR2 sequences are MNHEY and SVGAGI. This CDR3 has 15 amino acids. V lost 5 bases and J lost 2, with 13 bases in between. The CDR3 bases are TGTGCCAGCAGTAACGCGGGCGCGACCTACAATGAGCAGTTCTTC. Amino acids: CASSNAGATYNEQFF.

The V and J genes are TRBV3-1 (or the pseudogene TRBV3-2) and TRBJ2-7; 10 bases fit TRBD1. Losses at the gene ends were 0 bases for V and 4 bases for J; bases not matched to a gene: 9. The germline gives CDR1 LGHDT, CDR2 YNNKEL (reference sequence). The CDR3 runs 17 residues. CDR3 residues: CASSQDHGDRGLYEQYF. The CDR3 DNA sequence: TGTGCCAGCAGCCAAGATCACGGGGACAGGGGATTATACGAGCAGTACTTC.

The chain joins TRBV3-1 (or the pseudogene TRBV3-2) to TRBJ2-1, with D perhaps matching TRBD2 (6 bases). The V end was cut by 4 bases, the J end by 12 bases, with 22 bases between. The CDR3 covers 15 residues. The V gene's germline CDR1 is LGHDT and CDR2 YNNKEL (reference sequence). As DNA, the CDR3 is TGTGCCAGCAGCCCACCCCGGACTACATTGAAGGTGCAGTTCTTC. Protein: CASSPPRTTLKVQFF.

This clone was found a few times. The chain combines TRBV11-2 with TRBJ1-2; TRBD1 is a possible D gene (6 bases). This CDR3 is built from 14 residues. Germline V gives CDR1 SGHAT, CDR2 FQNNGV. The V gene lost 0 bases and the J gene lost 8 bases, with 13 bases spanning the gap. The CDR3 region has the DNA TGTGCCAGCAGCTTAGATGCAGGGGCTACGGGCTACACCTTC. This codes for CASSLDAGATGYTF.

The chain couples TRBV20-1 to TRBJ1-1; a possible D gene is TRBD1 (6 bases). Germline V gene sequence: CDR1 DFQATT, CDR2 SNEGSKA (reference sequence). Trimming shortened V by 2 bases and J by 8 bases, and 9 bases separated the two germline ends. The CDR3 runs to 11 residues. The CDR3 DNA sequence: TGCAGTGCTAGACAAGACAGGGAAGCTTTCTTT. Translating gives CSARQDREAFF.

The chain carries TRBV19 and TRBJ2-1; 7 bases fit TRBD1. V shed 4 bases, J shed 9 bases, and the junction held 9 bases outside the gene matches. This CDR3 is 14 amino acids long. Germline V gene lookup returns CDR1 LNHDA and CDR2 SQIVND (reference sequence). CDR3 protein: CASSTTTGVGEQFF. For the CDR3, the DNA is TGTGCCAGTAGTACAACTACAGGGGTTGGTGAGCAGTTCTTC.